What follows are 22 T cell receptor beta chains derived from one specimen sequenced in a study of CD8 T cells in Susac syndrome (dated by TCRdb to 2018 to 2020). The library was obtained by the immunoSEQ multiplex PCR assay. RNA was extracted using the RNeasy kit, and 0.5 to 1 microgram was reverse transcribed with random hexamers. The public reads were reprocessed in TCRdb via fastp at Q25 and MiXCR, keeping in-frame beta chains. Records with the same CDR3 protein are collapsed into one entry carrying the most frequent genes and DNA. The sample data list about 160,000 distinct CDR3 sequences, and roughly 95% of these were observed just once. Of the sample, approximately 0.14% is held by the ten largest clones. The sample comprised CD4+ T cells from PBMCs. The receptors here all came from a human donor in good health.

The chain couples TRBV3-1 to TRBJ1-2; D is possibly TRBD1 (5 bases). Germline CDR1 and CDR2: LGHDT and YNNKEL (reference sequence). V lost 4 bases to trimming and J lost 4 bases, with 16 bases between them. This CDR3 comprises 15 residues. In DNA form, the CDR3 reads TGTGCCAGCAGCCTTCATGGGGACCACCGCTATGGCTACACCTTC. It is translated as CASSLHGDHRYGYTF.

The chain combines TRBV29-1 with TRBJ1-1; TRBD1 agrees at 8 bases. This CDR3 is 14 amino acids long. Per germline, CDR1 SQVTM and CDR2 ANQGSEA. Trimming at V came to 4 bases and at J to 5 bases, leaving 9 bases not matched to a gene. The DNA of the CDR3 is TGCAGCGTTGGGAGTACAGGGGGTAGGACTGAAGCTTTCTTT. Translation: CSVGSTGGRTEAFF. The whole variable domain, filled in from reference TRBV29-1 and TRBJ1-1, reads SAVISQKPSRDICQRGTSLTIQCQVDSQVTMMFWYRQQPGQSLTLIATANQGSEATYESGFVIDKFPISRPNLTFSTLTVSNMSPEDSSIYLCSVGSTGGRTEAFFGQGTRLTVV.

This sequence joins TRBV12-3 or TRBV12-4 and TRBJ1-5; 7 bases align to TRBD1. V shed 4 bases, J shed 6 bases, and the junction held 6 bases outside the gene matches. This CDR3 spans 14 amino acids. The CDR3 DNA follows: TGTGCCAGCAGTTCCACAGGGGAGACTCAGCCCCAGCATTTT. This translates into CASSSTGETQPQHF.

This clonotype was seen only once. Here the CDR3 reads CASSQFILVYEQYF. In nucleotides, the CDR3 is TGTGCCAGCAGCCAATTCATACTTGTATACGAGCAGTACTTC. The V call is TRBV4-2, the J call TRBJ2-7; D gene unclear. CDR1 and CDR2 from the germline V gene are LGHNA and YNFKEQ. V was clipped by 2 bases and J by 4 bases, with 12 bases between them. This CDR3 has 14 residues.

The genes are TRBV7-7 and TRBJ2-1, with a weak D call TRBD1 (6 bases). The CDR3 length is 15 residues. Trimming cost V 5 bases and J 8 bases, with 19 bases left between them. Germline CDR1 SSHAT, CDR2 FNYEAQ (reference sequence). CDR3 DNA sequence: TGTGCCAGCAGCCGCGCAGGGGTACCTACCGATGAGCAGTTCTTC. It encodes CASSRAGVPTDEQFF.

The chain employs TRBV29-1 and TRBJ2-5; a possible D gene is TRBD2 (6 bases). V lost 4 bases and J lost 5, with 11 bases in between. The CDR3 contains 12 residues. Germline CDR1 and CDR2: SQVTM and ANQGSEA. CDR3 nucleotides: TGCAGCGTTGTAACAGGAGGGGAGACCCAGTACTTC. It specifies CSVVTGGETQYF.

The chain has TRBV29-1 and TRBJ2-3; D might be TRBD1 (5 bases). The V gene lost 4 bases and the J gene lost 1 base, with 6 bases spanning the gap. This CDR3 contains 12 residues. The germline gives CDR1 SQVTM, CDR2 ANQGSEA. The CDR3 here is CSVGRGTDTQYF. Here the CDR3 DNA reads TGCAGCGTTGGCAGGGGCACAGATACGCAGTATTTT.

V gene TRBV5-1 combines with J gene TRBJ1-1; unclear D gene. Trimming pared 4 bases from V and 5 bases from J, leaving 15 bases between. Per germline, CDR1 SGHRS and CDR2 YFSETQ. The CDR3 sequence is 14 residues long. The CDR3 DNA sequence: TGCGCCAGCAGCCGACCCCCCAGTGAGACTGAAGCTTTCTTT. It is translated as CASSRPPSETEAFF.

The rearrangement uses TRBV2 and TRBJ2-5; TRBD1 aligns across 12 bases. V dropped 7 bases and J dropped 5; count of bases not matched to a gene: 5. Germline V lookup: CDR1 SNHLY, CDR2 FYNNEI. This CDR3 is built from 14 residues. This chain's CDR3 is CASNRDRGHETQYF. In nucleotides, the CDR3 is TGTGCCAGCAACCGGGACAGGGGGCATGAGACCCAGTACTTC.

The genes are TRBV7-2 and TRBJ2-7; D possibly corresponds to TRBD1 (6 bases). Deletions cut 6 bases from V and 6 bases from J, with 18 bases between. CDR3 length: 14 residues. Germline V gene lookup returns CDR1 SGHTA and CDR2 FQGNSA. Here the CDR3 reads CASSRRQALSEQYF. For the CDR3, the DNA is TGTGCCAGCAGTCGAAGACAGGCCCTTAGCGAGCAGTACTTC.

V gene TRBV12-2 combines with J gene TRBJ1-6; the table's D call, TRBD1, has no DNA check behind it. TRBV12-2 has pseudogene status. There are 14 residues in the CDR3. The CDR3 DNA is TGTGCAAGTCGCTTAGAGACAGGGGGTTCACCCCTCCACTTT. As protein: CASRLETGGSPLHF.

The chain links TRBV7-2 to TRBJ2-3, with D hard to call. V lost 1 base and J 7 bases, leaving 6 bases between the germline ends. There are 12 residues in the CDR3. Germline lookup yields CDR1 SGHTA and CDR2 FQGNSA. CDR3 DNA sequence: TGTGCCAGCAGCTTAGTTTTGCATACGCAGTATTTT. As protein: CASSLVLHTQYF. The complete variable domain, with remaining parts taken from reference TRBV7-2 and TRBJ2-3, reads GAGVSQSPSNKVTEKGKDVELRCDPISGHTALYWYRQSLGQGLEFLIYFQGNSAPDKSGLPSDRFSAERTGGSVSTLTIQRTQQEDSAVYLCASSLVLHTQYFGPGTRLTVL.

CDR3 coding DNA: TGTGCCACCAGCAGAGCAACAGGGACCAAAAACATTCAGTACTTC. It is translated as CATSRATGTKNIQYF. The chain uses TRBV15 and TRBJ2-4, with TRBD1 as a possible D gene (6 bases). The CDR3 consists of 15 residues. V lost 1 base, J lost 2 bases, and 9 bases lay in between. The germline gives CDR1 LNHNV, CDR2 YYDKDF (reference sequence).

This clonotype appeared once. The V call is TRBV5-1, the J call TRBJ2-5; D is possibly TRBD1 or TRBD2 (5 bases each). The CDR3 length is 14 residues. V was shortened by 1 base and J by 5 bases, with 12 bases between the two germline ends. Germline assignment: CDR1 SGHRS and CDR2 YFSETQ. Here the CDR3 reads CASSLSGTRETQYF. The DNA for the CDR3 is TGCGCCAGCAGCTTGTCAGGGACCAGGGAGACCCAGTACTTC.

V is TRBV7-8 and J is TRBJ2-2; D not resolved. CDR1 and CDR2 (germline): SGHVS, FQNEAQ. V dropped 1 base and J dropped 5 bases, with 8 bases sitting between them. CDR3 size: 14 residues. The CDR3 nucleotides read TGTGCCAGCAGCTTAGTTGGGTTTACCGGGGAGCTGTTTTTT. This encodes CASSLVGFTGELFF.

The gene calls are TRBV2 and TRBJ1-3, with D possibly TRBD1 on 5 matching bases. Germline V gene sequence: CDR1 SNHLY, CDR2 FYNNEI. With 3 bases removed from V and 0 bases from J, the gap between germline ends came to 12 bases. CDR3 length: 16 residues. The CDR3 coding sequence is TGTGCCAGCAGTGACAGGGCCCCGGCCTCTGGAAACACCATATATTTT. This gives the protein CASSDRAPASGNTIYF.

The gene calls are TRBV11-1 and TRBJ2-2; 7 bases align to TRBD1. This CDR3 comprises 13 residues. V trimming: 5 bases; J trimming: 11 bases; junction bases outside the gene matches: 8. Germline lookup yields CDR1 SGHAT and CDR2 FQDESV (reference sequence). In DNA form, the CDR3 reads TGTGCCAGCAGCCGACAGGGTCTAGGAGAGCTGTTTTTT. This sequence encodes CASSRQGLGELFF.

CDR3 bases: TGTGCCAGCAGCTTCGGAGCGGGGGCATACAATGAGCAGTTCTTC. Translation gives CASSFGAGAYNEQFF. The V call is TRBV7-2, the J call TRBJ2-1; TRBD2 matches at 8 bases. Germline CDR1 and CDR2: SGHTA and FQGNSA. This CDR3 contains 15 residues. The V gene end was trimmed by 3 bases and the J gene end by 4 bases; junction bases not matched to a gene: 5.

This clonotype appeared a single time. This chain connects TRBV5-6 to TRBJ1-3, with no clear D. CDR1 SGHDT and CDR2 YYEEEE come from the germline V gene. Trimming cost V 2 bases and J 0 bases, with 9 bases left between them. The CDR3 sequence is 15 residues long. The CDR3 DNA sequence: TGTGCCAGCAGCTTAGACCCCCGCTCTGGAAACACCATATATTTT. It codes for CASSLDPRSGNTIYF. The entire variable domain, with the rest obtained from reference TRBV5-6 and TRBJ1-3, is as follows: DAGVTQSPTHLIKTRGQQVTLRCSPKSGHDTVSWYQQALGQGPQFIFQYYEEEERQRGNFPDRFSGHQFPNYSSELNVNALLLGDSALYLCASSLDPRSGNTIYFGEGSWLTVV.

This clonotype was seen only a few times. The V and J genes are TRBV7-2 and TRBJ2-7, with D uncertain. Deletions cut 0 bases from V and 0 bases from J, with 3 bases between. There are 13 residues in the CDR3. Germline assignment: CDR1 SGHTA and CDR2 FQGNSA. The CDR3 protein is CASSLATSYEQYF. DNA of the CDR3: TGTGCCAGCAGCTTAGCCACCTCCTACGAGCAGTACTTC.

The CDR3 spells CASNEDREQYF. The CDR3 DNA reads TGCGCCAGCAACGAGGACCGCGAGCAGTACTTC. The chain joins TRBV23-1 to TRBJ2-7; D gene ambiguous. TRBV23-1 is an ORF, and what it does is uncertain. The CDR3 length is 11 residues. The ends were cut back, 7 bases at V and 6 bases at J, with 10 bases in the middle.

The V and J genes are TRBV20-1 and TRBJ1-2; TRBD1 is a possible D gene (6 bases). CDR1 and CDR2 (germline): DFQATT, SNEGSKA (reference sequence). The V and J ends lost 6 bases and 1 base respectively, with 12 bases between them. CDR3 size: 13 residues. The CDR3 region has the DNA TGCAGTGCCCGACAGGATGATAACTATGGCTACACCTTC. It translates to CSARQDDNYGYTF.